These 23 T cell receptor beta chains were sequenced from one sample in a study of blood T cell repertoires in COVID-19. Sequencing was performed with immunoSEQ multiplex PCR; in TCRdb, only in-frame clones are kept and a portion is missing. The profile shows more than 400,000 clones, approximately 85% of them singletons. Sequenced: peripheral blood. The source is a human donor in a cohort sampled during active COVID-19.

The chain couples TRBV15 to TRBJ1-6; D call uncertain. The CDR3 has 15 residues. Germline assignment: CDR1 LNHNV and CDR2 YYDKDF (reference sequence). Trimming shortened V by 0 bases and J by 8 bases, and 11 bases separated the two germline ends. CDR3 sequence (DNA): TGTGCCACCAGCAGAGAGAGCCCCGGAGATTCACCCCTCCACTTT. Amino acid sequence: CATSRESPGDSPLHF.

The J gene is TRBJ1-1, the V gene TRBV7-3, with no clear D. Trimming removed 7 bases at V and 0 bases at J, with 18 bases between. The CDR3 is 16 residues long. The germline V gene encodes CDR1 SGHTA and CDR2 FQGTGA. CDR3 loop: CASKRNPLVMNTEAFF. The CDR3 region has the DNA TGTGCCAGCAAGAGGAACCCGCTTGTCATGAACACTGAAGCTTTCTTT.

The J gene is TRBJ2-1, the V gene TRBV7-2, with 9 bases aligning to TRBD2. The CDR3 is made up of 16 amino acids. The ends lost 3 bases at V and 3 bases at J; junction bases unmatched: 6. Germline V gives CDR1 SGHTA, CDR2 FQGNSA. The CDR3 reads CASSFLAGEVYNEQFF. The CDR3 nucleotides read TGTGCCAGCAGCTTCTTAGCGGGAGAGGTCTACAATGAGCAGTTCTTC.

CDR3 coding DNA: TGTGCCAGCAGCTTAGGGCTAGCGGGACCTATAAACACCGGGGAGCTGTTTTTT. It encodes CASSLGLAGPINTGELFF. This chain connects TRBV7-6 to TRBJ2-2, with 9 bases identical to TRBD2. CDR1 is SGHVS and CDR2 is FNYEAQ in the germline V gene. CDR3 length: 18 amino acids. After removal of 1 base from V and 2 bases from J, the junction contained 8 bases not matched to a gene.

The J gene is TRBJ1-3, the V gene TRBV7-9; weak D call: TRBD1 (5 bases). This CDR3 region has 15 residues. V was shortened by 2 bases and J by 0 bases, with 8 bases between the two germline ends. Per germline, CDR1 SEHNR and CDR2 FQNEAQ (reference sequence). CDR3 region: CASSLNRISGNTIYF. DNA of the CDR3: TGTGCCAGCAGCTTAAACAGGATCTCTGGAAACACCATATATTTT.

This clone has a single count. V and J are TRBV5-6 and TRBJ2-1; tentative D call: TRBD2 (6 bases). This CDR3 comprises 11 residues. V was trimmed by 4 bases and J by 12 bases, leaving 11 bases between them. Germline-derived CDR1 and CDR2 are SGHDT and YYEEEE. The CDR3 spells CASSAGGAQFF. DNA for the CDR3: TGTGCCAGCAGCGCCGGGGGAGCGCAGTTCTTC.

The J gene is TRBJ2-2, the V gene TRBV12-5, with 8 bases fitting TRBD1. This CDR3 contains 14 residues. Trimming took 5 bases from V and 4 from J; bases not matched to a gene: 3. The germline gives CDR1 LGHNT, CDR2 FRNRAP. In DNA, the CDR3 is TGTGCTAGTGGTGTCACAGGGGGCACCGGGGAGCTGTTTTTT. It translates to CASGVTGGTGELFF.

The CDR3: CASSYGGVGRTEAFF. The CDR3 DNA reads as TGTGCCAGCAGTTACGGGGGGGTTGGGCGAACTGAAGCTTTCTTT. The rearrangement uses TRBV6-5 and TRBJ1-1; possible D gene TRBD1, 5 bases. The germline V gene has CDR1 MNHEY and CDR2 SVGAGI. Trimming removed 2 bases from V and 5 bases from J, with 15 bases in between. This CDR3 is built from 15 residues.

About this clone itself: The sample has other DNA sequences that encode this CDR3 too. CDR3 residues: CASSLDRGTEAFF. The CDR3 DNA follows: TGCGCCAGCAGCTTGGACAGGGGAACTGAAGCTTTCTTT. The chain combines TRBV5-1 with TRBJ1-1; the match to TRBD1 covers 7 bases. The CDR3 length is 13 residues. CDR1 is SGHRS and CDR2 is YFSETQ in the germline V gene. V gave up 0 bases and J gave up 5 bases; unmatched junction bases: 1.

The CDR3 sequence is CASSFDRDRGELFF. Here the CDR3 DNA reads TGTGCCAGCAGTTTCGACCGGGACAGGGGAGAACTGTTTTTT. The rearrangement joins TRBV6-5 to TRBJ1-4; 10 bases line up with TRBD1. This CDR3 region has 14 residues. Germline values: CDR1 MNHEY, CDR2 SVGAGI. V was pared by 4 bases and J by 12 bases, with 8 bases of the junction left unmatched.

The chain uses TRBV6-5 and TRBJ1-2; the match to TRBD1 covers 7 bases. Per germline, CDR1 MNHEY and CDR2 SVGAGI. Unmatched junction bases numbered 8, after V lost 5 bases and J lost 8 bases. The CDR3 is 13 residues long. CDR3 residues: CASSKTTGEGYTF. The CDR3 DNA follows: TGTGCCAGCAGTAAAACCACAGGGGAAGGCTACACCTTC.

The chain is built from TRBV3-1 (or the pseudogene TRBV3-2) and TRBJ2-2; perhaps TRBD1 as D (6 bases). Between the trimmed V and J ends, which lost 3 bases and 2 bases, there was a span of 7 bases. Germline CDR1 and CDR2: LGHDT and YNNKEL (reference sequence). This CDR3 region has 14 residues. The CDR3 reads CASSQGTNTGELFF. CDR3 DNA: TGTGCCAGCAGCCAGGGGACAAACACCGGGGAGCTGTTTTTT.

This clone was seen once. The chain couples TRBV11-3 to TRBJ2-1; 10 bases fit TRBD2. V dropped 2 bases and J dropped 8; count of bases not matched to a gene: 6. CDR1 SGHNT and CDR2 YENEEA come from the germline V gene. This CDR3 spans 15 amino acids. In DNA, the CDR3 is TGTGCCAGCAGCTTAACCGGACTAGCGGAGCATGAGCAGTTCTTC. Protein product: CASSLTGLAEHEQFF.

The J gene is TRBJ2-2, the V gene TRBV29-1; 9 nucleotides match TRBD1. J gave up 4 bases and V 6 bases, and 6 bases lay outside the gene matches. CDR1 SQVTM and CDR2 ANQGSEA come from the germline V gene. This CDR3 has 14 residues. CDR3 protein: CSVAGQGFTGELFF. In nucleotides, the CDR3 is TGCAGCGTCGCGGGACAGGGATTCACCGGGGAGCTGTTTTTT.

Remarks on this clone: The sample has other DNA sequences that encode this CDR3 too. V and J are TRBV2 and TRBJ2-7; 12 bases match TRBD2. This CDR3 comprises 13 residues. The V segment lost 6 bases and the J segment 4 bases; nucleotides outside the gene matches: 1. Germline CDR1 is SNHLY and CDR2 is FYNNEI. CDR3 nucleotides: TGTGCCAGCAGGACTAGCGGGAGTTACGAGCAGTACTTC. Amino acids: CASRTSGSYEQYF.

The rearrangement uses TRBV23-1 and TRBJ2-1; D may be TRBD1 (5 bases). TRBV23-1 is placed among ORFs of uncertain function. Trimming removed 4 bases from V and 10 bases from J, with 14 bases in between. CDR3 length: 13 amino acids. This chain's CDR3 is CASSPSTVIEQFF. DNA of the CDR3: TGCGCCAGCAGTCCTTCGACAGTTATCGAGCAGTTCTTC.

This clone showed up just once. This rearrangement joins TRBV30 to TRBJ1-1; 7 nucleotides line up with TRBD1. Unmatched junction bases numbered 10, after V lost 4 bases and J lost 5 bases. Germline V gives CDR1 GTSNPN, CDR2 SVGIG (reference sequence). The CDR3 spans 14 residues. CDR3 loop: CAWKRGLLLTEAFF. In nucleotides, the CDR3 is TGTGCCTGGAAGAGGGGGCTGCTGTTAACTGAAGCTTTCTTT. The variable domain in full, with the rest retrieved from reference TRBV30 and TRBJ1-1, is SQTIHQWPATLVQPVGSPLSLECTVEGTSNPNLYWYRQAAGRGLQLLFYSVGIGQISSEVPQNLSASRPQDRQFILSSKKLLLSDSGFYLCAWKRGLLLTEAFFGQGTRLTVV.

This chain connects TRBV19 to TRBJ2-2; 10 bases are a match to TRBD2. Germline V gene sequence: CDR1 LNHDA, CDR2 SQIVND (reference sequence). The CDR3 is made up of 16 amino acids. Trimming at V came to 8 bases and at J to 10 bases, leaving 16 bases not matched to a gene. The CDR3 loop reads CASLLNPTSGVTELFF. Written as DNA, the CDR3 is TGTGCCAGTCTTTTAAACCCAACTAGCGGGGTCACGGAGCTGTTTTTT.

The V call is TRBV9, the J call TRBJ2-2, with D possibly being TRBD2 (6 bases). This CDR3 spans 15 amino acids. The V gene's germline CDR1 is SGDLS and CDR2 YYNGEE. Trimming cost V 3 bases and J 8 bases, with 17 bases left between them. The CDR3 loop reads CASSGPGTRSGELFF. CDR3 nucleotide sequence: TGTGCCAGCAGCGGCCCCGGGACTCGTTCAGGGGAGCTGTTTTTT.

The chain recombines TRBV2 with TRBJ2-5, with unresolved D. This CDR3 contains 18 residues. The ends were cut back, 2 bases at V and 2 bases at J, with 21 bases in the middle. The germline gives CDR1 SNHLY, CDR2 FYNNEI. The CDR3 DNA reads as TGTGCCAGCAGTGAATGGATCCCGTCTAGTAAACAACAAGAGACCCAGTACTTC. It specifies CASSEWIPSSKQQETQYF. Full variable domain (outside the CDR3, taken from reference TRBV2 and TRBJ2-5): EPEVTQTPSHQVTQMGQEVILRCVPISNHLYFYWYRQILGQKVEFLVSFYNNEISEKSEIFDDQFSVERPDGSNFTLKIRSTKLEDSAMYFCASSEWIPSSKQQETQYFGPGTRLLVL.

The genes are TRBV19 and TRBJ2-1; TRBD1 aligns across 9 bases. After removal of 2 bases from V and 11 bases from J, the junction contained 16 bases not matched to a gene. CDR3 length: 17 amino acids. Per germline, CDR1 LNHDA and CDR2 SQIVND (reference sequence). CDR3 sequence: CASSIRLVRDRVGQQFF. The CDR3 DNA reads TGTGCCAGTAGTATAAGGCTCGTGCGGGACAGGGTGGGGCAGCAGTTCTTC.

This CDR3 is CASTYRGFQPQHF. CDR3 in DNA: TGTGCCAGTACCTACAGGGGTTTTCAGCCCCAGCATTTT. The V and J genes are TRBV19 and TRBJ1-5; 7 bases are a match to TRBD1. Germline CDR1 LNHDA, CDR2 SQIVND (reference sequence). The CDR3 extends over 13 amino acids. With 7 bases clipped from V and 6 bases from J, the junction kept 6 bases outside the gene matches.

The V and J genes are TRBV5-1 and TRBJ2-3; 8 bases line up with TRBD1. V lost 3 bases and J lost 0; bases outside the gene matches: 6. This CDR3 comprises 16 residues. The germline V gene has CDR1 SGHRS and CDR2 YFSETQ. The CDR3 sequence is CASSWIQGASTDTQYF. CDR3 DNA sequence: TGCGCCAGCAGCTGGATTCAGGGGGCGAGCACAGATACGCAGTATTTT.